These 6 T cell receptor beta chains were all obtained from the same sample, sequenced in a study of blood T cells in healthy people across ages. Primed by a sample-barcoded 5' primer and a J-beta primer mix, a second PCR proceeded for roughly 7 to 11 cycles. MiXCR, run by TCRdb on the 5' RACE reads, gives a single entry per CDR3 protein. The repertoire includes 950,000 to 1,200,000 distinct CDR3 sequences, 35% to 40% of them detected once, and around 13% sits in the top ten. The material sequenced was blood. These receptors all come from a man younger than 30 in good health.

On this clonotype itself: At one of its ends the junction is not consistent with the germline gene, which may arise from a read error. This chain uses TRBV9 with TRBJ2-4; D remains ambiguous. TRBJ2-5 matches the DNA end more closely, so the J call is doubtful. CDR1 is SGDLS, CDR2 YYNGEE, per germline. This CDR3 region has 13 residues. CDR3 coding DNA: TGTGTCAGCAGCGTATTTCTGGAGGAGACCCAGTACTTC. Translated: CVSSVFLEETQYF.

This clonotype was counted a single time. The chain employs TRBV27 and TRBJ1-2; D is possibly TRBD1 (5 bases). CDR3 length: 17 residues. Trimming cost V 5 bases and J 3 bases, with 22 bases left between them. Germline CDR1 reads MNHEY; CDR2 reads SMNVEV (reference sequence). In nucleotides, the CDR3 is TGTGCCAGCAGTCCCCGACGGGGAGAGGAAGGGGACTATGGCTACACCTTC. It codes for CASSPRRGEEGDYGYTF.

The V call is TRBV18, the J call TRBJ2-1; D gene unclear. CDR3 length equals 14 residues. Germline lookup yields CDR1 KGHSH and CDR2 LQKENI. V was shortened by 2 bases and J by 9 bases, with 14 bases between the two germline ends. CDR3 sequence (DNA): TGTGCCAGCTCACCAATGAACAGTAGGATTGAGCAGTTCTTC. This encodes CASSPMNSRIEQFF.

The chain has TRBV4-2 and TRBJ1-2; 9 bases match TRBD1. Germline CDR1 and CDR2: LGHNA and YNFKEQ. The CDR3 loop spans 15 amino acids. V was pared by 1 base and J by 5 bases, with 5 bases of the junction left unmatched. The CDR3 DNA reads as TGTGCCAGCAGCCAAGGACAGGGGGTACTTTATGGCTACACCTTC. Translation gives CASSQGQGVLYGYTF.

The chain uses TRBV27 and TRBJ2-7; 7 bases align to TRBD2. This CDR3 is built from 17 residues. Germline trimming cut 11 bases from V and 7 bases from J; bases unmatched to any gene: 26. Germline CDR1 is MNHEY and CDR2 is SMNVEV (reference sequence). The CDR3 protein is CAVSPLPWTRRHNEQYF. CDR3 nucleotides: TGTGCCGTTTCACCCCTCCCATGGACTAGGCGCCACAATGAGCAGTACTTC.

This clonotype was seen more than once but under ten times. The chain has TRBV6-2 or TRBV6-3 and TRBJ2-1, with 8 bases aligning to TRBD1. Looked up from germline, CDR1 is MNHEY and CDR2 is SVGEGT. The CDR3 contains 16 residues. Losses at the gene ends were 2 bases for V and 3 bases for J; bases not matched to a gene: 6. CDR3: CASSYPPGQDYNEQFF. In DNA, the CDR3 is TGTGCCAGCAGTTACCCGCCGGGACAGGACTACAATGAGCAGTTCTTC.